These 23 T cell receptor beta chains came from one sample sequenced in a study of regulatory T cells in long-lasting Graves disease (dated by TCRdb to 2020 to 2023). Reading the label with the study, this specimen's time point is: persistent/refractory GD, antithyroid drugs over 5 years with positive TRAb. For both TCR sequencing and RNA sequencing, RNA was extracted from PBMCs using TRIzol. Libraries were built with multiplex PCR. The reads were generated on an Illumina HiSeq 4000. TCR beta libraries were built with iRepertoire HTBI primers and Arm-PCR amplification of CDR3 regions. TCRdb cleaned the public reads at Q25 with fastp, built clones with MiXCR and kept in-frame beta chains. Records with the same CDR3 protein are collapsed into one entry carrying the most frequent genes and DNA. The sample contains 700,000 or so distinct CDR3 sequences, around 30% of them found a single time. Roughly 46% of the sample is taken by the ten largest.

Sequenced material: peripheral blood mononuclear cells (PBMCs), taken when the disease was refractory, from a patient treated with antithyroid drugs. The receptor set was obtained from a female donor with Graves disease.

This clonotype was detected a few times. For the CDR3, the DNA is TGTGCCAGCAGCCAATGGGGAGATCAGCCCCAGCATTTT. As protein: CASSQWGDQPQHF. The V and J genes are TRBV16 and TRBJ1-5; D gene unclear. The CDR3 covers 13 residues. CDR1 is KGHSY, CDR2 FQNENV, per germline. Trimming took 1 base from V and 5 from J, leaving 6 bases between them.

The rearrangement joins TRBV4-1 to TRBJ2-7; 15 positions match TRBD2. The length of the CDR3 is 17 residues. CDR1 and CDR2 (germline): MGHRA, YSYEKL. J gave up 7 bases and V 3 bases, and 10 bases lay outside the gene matches. The CDR3 loop is CASSQDLGLAGGREQYF. DNA of the CDR3: TGCGCCAGCAGCCAGGATCTGGGACTAGCGGGAGGAAGGGAGCAGTACTTC.

This clonotype turned up a few times. CDR3 bases: TGCGCCACCGAGTACCGGGCCCCTAGCGACGAGCAGTACTTC. As protein: CATEYRAPSDEQYF. The chain is built from TRBV5-1 and TRBJ2-7, with D possibly being TRBD2 (6 bases). V was trimmed by 9 bases and J by 5 bases, leaving 21 bases between them. Looked up from germline, CDR1 is SGHRS and CDR2 is YFSETQ. The CDR3 contains 14 residues.

This clonotype was seen a handful of times. The V and J genes are TRBV12-3 or TRBV12-4 and TRBJ1-4; 9 nucleotides match TRBD1. The CDR3 spans 15 residues. With 7 bases clipped from V and 9 bases from J, the junction kept 12 bases outside the gene matches. CDR3 bases: TGTGCCAGCACCTACCTCCGGGACAGGGTGAAAAAACTGTTTTTT. Translated: CASTYLRDRVKKLFF.

This clonotype occurred a few times. The chain has TRBV19 and TRBJ1-5; D gene unclear. V shed 8 bases and J shed 4 bases, with 12 bases lying between them. The CDR3 contains 13 residues. Germline assignment: CDR1 LNHDA and CDR2 SQIVND (reference sequence). CDR3 sequence (DNA): TGTGCCAGTCATCTTCGGGATAATCAGCCCCAGCATTTT. Translating it yields CASHLRDNQPQHF.

The CDR3 sequence: CASRKTASSYNSPLHF. The CDR3 region has the DNA TGTGCCAGCAGGAAGACAGCGAGCTCCTATAATTCACCCCTCCACTTT. The rearrangement joins TRBV27 to TRBJ1-6; a weak D match, TRBD1 (5 bases). CDR1 is MNHEY, CDR2 SMNVEV, per germline (reference sequence). The CDR3 runs 16 residues. V lost 6 bases and J 0 bases, leaving 12 bases between the germline ends.

The rearrangement links TRBV2 to TRBJ2-1, with D maybe TRBD2 (6 bases). CDR1 is SNHLY, CDR2 FYNNEI, per germline. CDR3 length equals 16 residues. The V end lost 6 bases, the J end lost 4 bases, and 19 bases lay between the germline ends. CDR3 region: CASRKGLGDRYNEQFF. CDR3 nucleotides: TGTGCCAGCAGGAAGGGACTCGGGGATCGGTACAATGAGCAGTTCTTC.

This clonotype has a handful of counts. The rearrangement uses TRBV12-3 or TRBV12-4 and TRBJ1-4; D is unclear. This CDR3 is built from 14 residues. V was pared by 3 bases and J by 6 bases, with 11 bases between. CDR3 nucleotide sequence: TGTGCCAGCAGTTTCCTTAGGGAGGATGAAAAACTGTTTTTT. Its protein product is CASSFLREDEKLFF.

This clonotype has more than one count but fewer than ten. The rearrangement links TRBV30 to TRBJ1-1, with D uncertain. Germline V lookup: CDR1 GTSNPN, CDR2 SVGIG (reference sequence). The length of the CDR3 is 12 residues. V shed 1 base and J shed 3 bases, with 6 bases lying between them. This chain's CDR3 is CAWSGQYTEAFF. The CDR3 DNA reads TGTGCCTGGAGTGGCCAGTACACTGAAGCTTTCTTT. Combining the CDR3 with reference TRBV30 and TRBJ1-1 gives the whole variable domain SQTIHQWPATLVQPVGSPLSLECTVEGTSNPNLYWYRQAAGRGLQLLFYSVGIGQISSEVPQNLSASRPQDRQFILSSKKLLLSDSGFYLCAWSGQYTEAFFGQGTRLTVV.

This clonotype was counted between two and nine times. In DNA, the CDR3 is TGTGCCAGCACTGATCATTGGACAGGGCCTTACGAGCAGTACTTC. Translating it yields CASTDHWTGPYEQYF. The rearrangement links TRBV2 to TRBJ2-7; 8 nucleotides agree with TRBD1. Germline assignment: CDR1 SNHLY and CDR2 FYNNEI. With V trimmed by 7 bases and J by 4 bases, 12 bases remained unmatched. The CDR3 has 15 residues.

In its sample, this clonotype was seen a few times. CDR3 bases: TGTGCCAGCAGCCAAGATTACCAGGGGGCTGGCTACACCTTC. Its protein product is CASSQDYQGAGYTF. The chain employs TRBV3-1 and TRBJ1-2, with 8 bases aligning to TRBD1. CDR3 length: 14 residues. J was trimmed by 7 bases and V by 0 bases; bases with no gene match: 4. Germline assignment: CDR1 LGHDT and CDR2 YNNKEL (reference sequence).

This clonotype came up once. J is TRBJ1-3 and V is TRBV6-9; a weak D match, TRBD1 (6 bases). The CDR3 totals 20 residues. CDR1 MNHGY and CDR2 SVAAGI come from the germline V gene. With 3 bases removed from V and 0 bases from J, the gap between germline ends came to 24 bases. This CDR3 is CASSYRGDPGAVFSGNTIYF. The CDR3 nucleotides are TGTGCCAGCAGTTACCGGGGCGACCCGGGGGCGGTCTTCTCTGGAAACACCATATATTTT.

The sample holds one count of this clonotype. V and J are TRBV19 and TRBJ2-7; 9 nucleotides align to TRBD2. V lost 3 bases and J lost 6; bases outside the gene matches: 6. The CDR3 is made up of 14 amino acids. CDR1 is LNHDA, CDR2 SQIVND, per germline (reference sequence). For the CDR3, the DNA is TGTGCCAGTAGTATTCGTCTAGCGGGACTCGAGCAGTACTTC. Its protein product is CASSIRLAGLEQYF. Full variable domain (remainder filled in from reference TRBV19 and TRBJ2-7): DGGITQSPKYLFRKEGQNVTLSCEQNLNHDAMYWYRQDPGQGLRLIYYSQIVNDFQKGDIAEGYSVSREKKESFPLTVTSAQKNPTAFYLCASSIRLAGLEQYFGPGTRLTVT.

This clonotype was recorded at least ten times. CDR3 sequence: CASSTDSYEQYF. In nucleotides, the CDR3 is TGTGCCAGCAGTACAGACAGCTACGAGCAGTACTTC. V usage is TRBV9 and J usage is TRBJ2-7, with D possibly being TRBD1 (5 bases). The length of the CDR3 is 12 residues. Between the trimmed V and J ends, which lost 5 bases and 3 bases, there was a span of 9 bases. The germline V gene encodes CDR1 SGDLS and CDR2 YYNGEE.

The V gene is TRBV6-2 or TRBV6-3, the J gene TRBJ1-5; no firm D call. Per the germline V gene, CDR1 is MNHEY and CDR2 is SVGEGT. V was pared by 6 bases and J by 6 bases, with 12 bases between. The CDR3 totals 13 residues. The CDR3 spells CASRLLTPQPQHF. Here the CDR3 DNA reads TGTGCCAGCAGGCTGTTGACCCCTCAGCCCCAGCATTTT.

In the case of this clonotype: One base away lies a much larger clone, so this may be a sequencing read error. The V call is TRBV7-6, the J call TRBJ2-5; D ambiguous. The CDR3 runs to 15 residues. Germline loops: CDR1 SGHVS, CDR2 FNYEAQ. CDR3 sequence reads: CASSLQPGYHETQYF. CDR3 nucleotide sequence: TGTGCCAGCAGCTTACAGCCTGGGTACCATGAGACCCAGTACTTC. The entire variable domain, with the rest obtained from reference TRBV7-6 and TRBJ2-5, is as follows: GAGVSQSPRYKVTKRGQDVALRCDPISGHVSLYWYRQALGQGPEFLTYFNYEAQQDKSGLPNDRFSAERPEGSISTLTIQRTEQRDSAMYRCASSLQPGYHETQYFGPGTRLLVL.

V gene TRBV29-1 combines with J gene TRBJ1-2, with D unclear. The length of the CDR3 is 13 residues. The ends were cut back, 3 bases at V and 0 bases at J, with 8 bases in the middle. CDR1 and CDR2 from the germline V gene are SQVTM and ANQGSEA. The CDR3 DNA reads as TGCAGCGTTGACGACCGTTCTAACTATGGCTACACCTTC. Translated, it gives CSVDDRSNYGYTF.

This sequence joins TRBV7-2 and TRBJ1-2; 7 bases align to TRBD1. With 0 bases clipped from V and 8 bases from J, the junction kept 9 bases outside the gene matches. The CDR3 length is 15 residues. Germline assignment: CDR1 SGHTA and CDR2 FQGNSA. This CDR3 reads CASSLARTGSGGYTF. In DNA, the CDR3 is TGTGCCAGCAGCTTAGCGCGGACAGGCTCGGGGGGCTACACCTTC.

This clonotype came up a few times. The V and J genes are TRBV29-1 and TRBJ2-7; TRBD1 might be the D (5 bases). CDR1 and CDR2 from the germline V gene are SQVTM and ANQGSEA. Trimming stripped 6 bases from V and 5 bases from J, with 23 bases between. The CDR3 spans 15 residues. CDR3 in DNA: TGCAGCGTCTACAGCCCCTTAACAGGTGGCGACGAGCAGTACTTC. Its translation: CSVYSPLTGGDEQYF.

This clonotype was detected only a few times. The chain links TRBV6-1 to TRBJ2-7; TRBD1 matches at 7 bases. V was pared by 6 bases and J by 3 bases, with 8 bases of the junction left unmatched. The germline CDR1 and CDR2 sequences are MNHNS and SASEGT. CDR3 size: 14 residues. This CDR3 is CASRSGRGYYEQYF. The CDR3 nucleotides read TGTGCCAGCAGATCAGGCAGGGGGTACTACGAGCAGTACTTC.

This chain joins TRBV30 and TRBJ1-5; D not resolved. The germline CDR1 and CDR2 sequences are GTSNPN and SVGIG (reference sequence). The CDR3 length is 13 residues. The V and J ends lost 1 base and 3 bases respectively, with 7 bases between them. CDR3 coding DNA: TGTGCCTGGAGTGGACAAATCAATCAGCCCCAGCATTTT. Protein: CAWSGQINQPQHF.

This clonotype appeared many times. The genes are TRBV11-2 and TRBJ1-4; 7 bases align to TRBD1. Trimming at V came to 8 bases and at J to 8 bases, leaving 11 bases not matched to a gene. The CDR3 runs to 14 residues. CDR1 and CDR2 (germline): SGHAT, FQNNGV. In DNA form, the CDR3 reads TGTGCCAGCGGACCCGGGACAGCTGGGGAAAAACTGTTTTTT. Its protein product is CASGPGTAGEKLFF.

This clonotype was counted only a few times. V is TRBV12-3 or TRBV12-4 and J is TRBJ2-7; no definite D call. Trimming took 4 bases from V and 4 from J, leaving 17 bases between them. The CDR3 sequence is 15 residues long. CDR3 residues: CASSYSRTLFYEQYF. DNA for the CDR3: TGTGCCAGCAGTTACTCGAGGACGCTCTTTTACGAGCAGTACTTC.